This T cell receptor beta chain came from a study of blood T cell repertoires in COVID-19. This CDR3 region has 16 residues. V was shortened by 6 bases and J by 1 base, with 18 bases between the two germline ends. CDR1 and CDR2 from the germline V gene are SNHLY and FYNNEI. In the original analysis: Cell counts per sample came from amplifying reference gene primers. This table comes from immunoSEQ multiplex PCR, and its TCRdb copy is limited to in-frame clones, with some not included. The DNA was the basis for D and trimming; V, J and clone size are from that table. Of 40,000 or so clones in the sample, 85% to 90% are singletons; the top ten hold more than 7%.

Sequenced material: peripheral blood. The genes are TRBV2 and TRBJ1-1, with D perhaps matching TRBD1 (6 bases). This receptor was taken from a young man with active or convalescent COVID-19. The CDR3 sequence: CASSNHRERKNTEAFF. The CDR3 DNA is TGTGCCAGCAGCAACCACAGGGAGAGAAAGAACACTGAAGCTTTCTTT. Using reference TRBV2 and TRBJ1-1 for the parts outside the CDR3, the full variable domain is EPEVTQTPSHQVTQMGQEVILRCVPISNHLYFYWYRQILGQKVEFLVSFYNNEISEKSEIFDDQFSVERPDGSNFTLKIRSTKLEDSAMYFCASSNHRERKNTEAFFGQGTRLTVV.